This is a list of T cell receptor beta chains from one sample in a study of T cell changes during pregnancy in multiple sclerosis. The repertoire was sequenced with immunoSEQ multiplex PCR; TCRdb's copy has only in-frame clones and lacks some. The profile shows about 83,000 clones, 90% to 95% of them singletons. This sample comprised peripheral blood, obtained in the second trimester of pregnancy. These receptors were obtained from a female donor with multiple sclerosis, enrolled in a pregnancy study. Both conserved end residues are part of each CDR3. A D gene is named only where the DNA matches it firmly. Size values are once, few and many counts, or a class for expanded clones, and some rows have none.

v_gene	d_gene	abundance	j_gene	CDR3aa	CDR3nt
TRBV15	TRBD1	NA	TRBJ1-2	CATSLPDGTGKGYTF	TGTGCCACCAGTCTGCCTGACGGGACAGGGAAGGGCTACACCTTC
TRBV6-1	NA	NA	TRBJ2-7	CASRARAEYEQYF	TGTGCCAGCAGGGCCAGGGCGGAGTACGAGCAGTACTTC
TRBV28	NA	NA	TRBJ1-2	CASRSGLGYTF	TGTGCCAGCAGATCAGGGTTAGGCTACACCTTC
TRBV7-9	TRBD2	NA	TRBJ2-1	CASSLEGLAPEQFF	TGTGCCAGCAGCTTAGAGGGACTAGCACCTGAGCAGTTCTTC
TRBV29-1	NA	NA	TRBJ1-1	CSVQLEARGLNTEAFF	TGCAGCGTTCAGCTGGAGGCGAGGGGGTTGAACACTGAAGCTTTCTTT
TRBV29-1	TRBD1	NA	TRBJ2-3	CSVAGQEGEGSTDTQYF	TGCAGCGTTGCAGGACAGGAAGGAGAAGGGAGCACAGATACGCAGTATTTT
TRBV9	NA	NA	TRBJ2-4	CASSVGGGGANIQYF	TGTGCCAGCAGCGTAGGCGGTGGGGGCGCGAACATTCAGTACTTC
TRBV29-1	NA	NA	TRBJ2-5	CSVAWAPQETQYF	TGCAGCGTAGCTTGGGCTCCACAAGAGACCCAGTACTTC
TRBV9	NA	NA	TRBJ2-7	CASSVDTSPSYEQYF	TGTGCCAGCAGCGTAGATACAAGTCCTTCTTACGAGCAGTACTTC
TRBV27	NA	NA	TRBJ1-1	CASSLTGYYEAFF	TGTGCCAGCAGTTTAACAGGCTACTATGAAGCTTTCTTT
TRBV30	NA	once	TRBJ2-7	CAWSRSFKIYEQYF	TGTGCCTGGAGTAGGAGTTTTAAAATCTACGAGCAGTACTTC
TRBV29-1	NA	NA	TRBJ2-3	CSVEGGPKRGRDTDTQYF	TGCAGCGTCGAGGGGGGTCCAAAGAGGGGGAGGGACACAGATACGCAGTATTTT
TRBV5-1	NA	few	TRBJ1-1	CASSPGSGAFF	TGCGCCAGCAGCCCTGGGTCAGGAGCTTTCTTT
TRBV5-5	TRBD1	NA	TRBJ2-5	CASSFDRAKTQYF	TGTGCCAGCAGCTTTGACAGGGCTAAGACCCAGTACTTC